One sample yielded the 6 T cell receptor beta chains listed below, sequenced in a study of cytotoxic CD8 clonotypes in ibrutinib-treated CLL. The table came from immunoSEQ multiplex PCR; TCRdb's copy has only in-frame clones and leaves some out. This table holds some 40,000 clones, around 63% found once. Specimen: PBMCs, collected at disease progression, from a patient treated with ibrutinib. The receptors here all came from a human donor with chronic lymphocytic leukemia.

The V gene is TRBV18, the J gene TRBJ2-7, with 7 bases lining up with TRBD1. After removal of 3 bases from V and 3 bases from J, the junction contained 5 bases not matched to a gene. The V gene's germline CDR1 is KGHSH and CDR2 LQKENI. CDR3 length: 14 residues. The CDR3 sequence: CASSPETGFYEQYF. The CDR3 DNA reads as TGTGCCAGCTCACCTGAGACAGGGTTCTACGAGCAGTACTTC.

The chain uses TRBV27 and TRBJ2-1, with D unresolved. Per germline, CDR1 MNHEY and CDR2 SMNVEV (reference sequence). The CDR3 runs to 16 residues. With 2 bases removed from V and 0 bases from J, the gap between germline ends came to 11 bases. The CDR3 coding sequence is TGTGCCAGCAGTTTACAACAGTTGTACTCCTACAATGAGCAGTTCTTC. This translates into CASSLQQLYSYNEQFF.

A few counts support this clone. This rearrangement joins TRBV7-2 to TRBJ1-4; possible D gene TRBD1, 5 bases. This CDR3 spans 13 amino acids. From germline, CDR1 is SGHTA and CDR2 FQGNSA. Deletions cut 1 base from V and 7 bases from J, with 7 bases between. CDR3: CASSLGQTEKLFF. In DNA, the CDR3 is TGTGCCAGCAGCTTAGGACAGACTGAAAAACTGTTTTTT.

This clone was counted a few times. CDR3 in amino acids: CASSLAQDRVKGYTF. Written as DNA, the CDR3 is TGCGCCAGCAGCTTGGCTCAGGACAGGGTGAAAGGCTACACCTTC. The J gene is TRBJ1-2, the V gene TRBV5-1, with TRBD1 matching 8 bases. The CDR3 sequence is 15 residues long. Per germline, CDR1 SGHRS and CDR2 YFSETQ. V lost 0 bases, J lost 8 bases, and 9 bases stayed unmatched.

The chain employs TRBV7-8 and TRBJ2-7, with no clear D. V was pared by 5 bases and J by 3 bases, with 17 bases between. This CDR3 is 15 amino acids long. Germline V CDR1 and CDR2: SGHVS, FQNEAQ. The CDR3 is CASSPGRMANYEQYF. The CDR3 region has the DNA TGTGCCAGCAGCCCCGGTAGGATGGCTAACTACGAGCAGTACTTC.

The chain employs TRBV13 and TRBJ2-7, with D uncertain. Germline lookup yields CDR1 PRHDT and CDR2 FYEKMQ (reference sequence). CDR3 length: 13 amino acids. Trimming cost V 2 bases and J 3 bases, with 8 bases left between them. The CDR3 DNA reads TGTGCCAGCAGCTTAAATCTGATCTACGAGCAGTACTTC. Its protein is CASSLNLIYEQYF.